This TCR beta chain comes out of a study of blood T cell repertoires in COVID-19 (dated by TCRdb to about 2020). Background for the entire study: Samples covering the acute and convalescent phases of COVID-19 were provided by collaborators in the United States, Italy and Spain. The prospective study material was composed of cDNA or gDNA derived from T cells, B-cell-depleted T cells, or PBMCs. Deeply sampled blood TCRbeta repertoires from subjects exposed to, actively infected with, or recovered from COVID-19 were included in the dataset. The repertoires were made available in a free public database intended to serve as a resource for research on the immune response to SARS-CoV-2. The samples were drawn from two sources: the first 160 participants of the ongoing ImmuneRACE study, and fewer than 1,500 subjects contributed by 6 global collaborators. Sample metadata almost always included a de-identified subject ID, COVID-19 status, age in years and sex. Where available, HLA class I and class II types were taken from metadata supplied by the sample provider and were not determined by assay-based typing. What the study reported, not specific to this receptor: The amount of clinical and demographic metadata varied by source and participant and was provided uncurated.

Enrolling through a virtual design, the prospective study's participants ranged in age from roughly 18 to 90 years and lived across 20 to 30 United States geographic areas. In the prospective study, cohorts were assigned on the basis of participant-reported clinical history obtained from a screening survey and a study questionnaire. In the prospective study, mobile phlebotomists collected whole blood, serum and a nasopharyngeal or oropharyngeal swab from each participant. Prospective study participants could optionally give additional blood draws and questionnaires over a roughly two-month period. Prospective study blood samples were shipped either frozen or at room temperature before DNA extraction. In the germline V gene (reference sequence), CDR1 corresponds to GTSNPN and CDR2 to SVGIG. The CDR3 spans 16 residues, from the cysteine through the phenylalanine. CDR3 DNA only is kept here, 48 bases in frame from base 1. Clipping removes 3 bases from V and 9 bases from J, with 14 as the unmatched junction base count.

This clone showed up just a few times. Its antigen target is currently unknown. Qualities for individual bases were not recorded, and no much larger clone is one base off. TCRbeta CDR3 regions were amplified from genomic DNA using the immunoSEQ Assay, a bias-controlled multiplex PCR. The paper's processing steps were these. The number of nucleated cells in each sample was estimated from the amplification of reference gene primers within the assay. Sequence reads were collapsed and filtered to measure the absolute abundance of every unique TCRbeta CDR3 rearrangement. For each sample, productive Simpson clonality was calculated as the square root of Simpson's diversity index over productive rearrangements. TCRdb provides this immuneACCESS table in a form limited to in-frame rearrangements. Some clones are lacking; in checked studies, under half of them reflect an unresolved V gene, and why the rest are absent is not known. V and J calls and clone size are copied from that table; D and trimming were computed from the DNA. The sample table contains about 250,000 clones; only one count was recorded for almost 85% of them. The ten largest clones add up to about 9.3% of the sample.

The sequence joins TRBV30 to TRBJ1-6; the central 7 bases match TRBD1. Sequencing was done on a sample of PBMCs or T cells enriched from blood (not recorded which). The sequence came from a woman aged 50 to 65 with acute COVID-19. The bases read TGTGCCTGGAGGCCCCATACAGGGGCTGGCAGTTCACCCCTCCACTTT. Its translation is CAWRPHTGAGSSPLHF. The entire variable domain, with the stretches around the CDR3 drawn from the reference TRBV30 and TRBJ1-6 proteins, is SQTIHQWPATLVQPVGSPLSLECTVEGTSNPNLYWYRQAAGRGLQLLFYSVGIGQISSEVPQNLSASRPQDRQFILSSKKLLLSDSGFYLCAWRPHTGAGSSPLHFGNGTRLTVT.